Listed here is a single T cell receptor (beta chain). The data were taken from a study of shared clonotypes between healthy human individuals. Using immunoSEQ multiplex PCR, the repertoire was profiled, and TCRdb retains in-frame clones only, with some absent. The table lists around 510,000 clones, 70% to 80% of them singletons. Germline lookup yields CDR1 MDHEN and CDR2 SYDVKM. This CDR3 is built from 16 residues. Trimming at V came to 4 bases and at J to 7 bases, leaving 10 bases not matched to a gene. The sequence came from a woman between 40 and 50 years old in good health. Some clones in this sample may be carry-over from other donors' samples. The V and J genes are TRBV28 and TRBJ1-3, with 10 positions matching TRBD1. The sequenced sample consisted of PBMCs. The CDR3 DNA sequence: TGTGCCAGCAGTTCTGAATCGACAGGGGGCAGGAACACCATATATTTT. Protein product: CASSSESTGGRNTIYF. Supplemented by reference TRBV28 and TRBJ1-3, the full variable domain reads DVKVTQSSRYLVKRTGEKVFLECVQDMDHENMFWYRQDPGLGLRLIYFSYDVKMKEKGDIPEGYSVSREKKERFSLILESASTNQTSMYLCASSSESTGGRNTIYFGEGSWLTVV.